This is a list of T cell receptor beta chains from one sample in a study of T cell responses to AZD1222 COVID-19 vaccine. This table comes from immunoSEQ multiplex PCR, and its TCRdb copy is limited to in-frame clones, with some not included. This table has some 130,000 clones, around 86% appearing once. The sequencing here drew on peripheral blood, taken on day 0 of AZD1222 vaccination. These receptors all come from an adult in good health. Both conserved end residues are part of each CDR3. D genes are given only for firm matches. Size is stated for part of the rows, as once, few or many counts, or as a class when the clone is expanded.

j_gene	abundance	d_gene	v_gene	CDR3nt	CDR3aa
TRBJ1-1	.	TRBD1	TRBV7-9	TGTGCCAGCAGCTTGACAGGGGGATTCGGAGCTTTCTTT	CASSLTGGFGAFF
TRBJ1-3	.	.	TRBV7-6	TGTGCCAGCAGCTTAGTCGGGGGCGGCTCTGGAAACACCATATATTTT	CASSLVGGGSGNTIYF
TRBJ2-7	.	.	TRBV5-4	TGTGCCAGCAGCTTGGACCCCAGGGAACGGCGAGGGGAGCAGTACTTC	CASSLDPRERRGEQYF
TRBJ2-3	.	TRBD1	TRBV5-6	TGTGCCAGCAGCTCGATAACAGGGGAAATCACAGATACGCAGTATTTT	CASSSITGEITDTQYF
TRBJ2-1	once	.	TRBV6-1	TGTGCCAGCAGTGAAGGTAGCGGTCCCGGGGGTGGGCAGTTCTTC	CASSEGSGPGGGQFF
TRBJ2-2	few	TRBD1	TRBV18	TGTGCCAGCTCACGATCGGACAGGACGAACACCGGGGAGCTGTTTTTT	CASSRSDRTNTGELFF
TRBJ2-7	.	.	TRBV29-1	TGCAGCGTTGCTAATCTACAGATACCCTACGAGCAGTACTTC	CSVANLQIPYEQYF
TRBJ1-6	.	.	TRBV5-6	TGTGCCAGCAGCTTGCCCGGGCCGTCGGATTCACCCCTCCACTTT	CASSLPGPSDSPLHF
TRBJ2-7	.	.	TRBV29-1	TGCAGCGTCCGGAGGGGGGCGGCGAGCTCCTACGAGCAGTACTTC	CSVRRGAASSYEQYF
TRBJ1-2	.	.	TRBV7-3	TGTGCCAGCAGCCCCCGGGGTTCGGGTGGCTACACCTTC	CASSPRGSGGYTF
TRBJ1-2	few	TRBD1	TRBV28	TGTGCCAGCAGTTTCCTAGGGGGCAAAGGCTACACCTTC	CASSFLGGKGYTF
TRBJ1-6	.	.	TRBV18	TGTGCCAGCTCACCCCTGGACAGTAGAAATTCACCCCTCCACTTT	CASSPLDSRNSPLHF
TRBJ1-1	.	.	TRBV19	TGTGCCAGTAGAAGACAGTCCTTGAACACTGAAGCTTTCTTT	CASRRQSLNTEAFF
TRBJ2-5	.	.	TRBV6-5	TGTGCCAGCGGGGTCTGGAAAGAGACCCAGTACTTC	CASGVWKETQYF
TRBJ1-1	.	.	TRBV7-3	TGTGCCAGCAGCTTAAGGTCTGGGACTGAAGCTTTCTTT	CASSLRSGTEAFF
TRBJ1-1	.	.	TRBV3-1/TRBV3-2	TGTGCCAGCAGCCAACAGTCCACTGAAGCTTTCTTT	CASSQQSTEAFF
TRBJ2-2	.	TRBD1	TRBV28	TGTGCCAGCACCCTACAGGGGCCCGGGGAGCTGTTTTTT	CASTLQGPGELFF
TRBJ2-2	many	.	TRBV10-3	TGTGCCATCAGTGAGCCGCCGAGCGGTGTGGGCGGGGAGCTGTTTTTT	CAISEPPSGVGGELFF
TRBJ1-3	.	.	TRBV6-5	TGTGCCAGCAGTTGGGGGAACCCTGGAAACACCATATATTTT	CASSWGNPGNTIYF
TRBJ2-3	.	TRBD2	TRBV11-1	TGTGCCAGCAGCCGTCGCACTAGCGGCACAGATACGCAGTATTTT	CASSRRTSGTDTQYF
TRBJ2-7	.	.	TRBV24-1	TGTGCCACCAGTGACTCCGGGACAAATTTTTACGAGCAGTACTTC	CATSDSGTNFYEQYF
TRBJ1-4	few	TRBD1	TRBV6-5	TGTGCCAGCCTTCGTTGGCAGGGGGCTAATGAAAAACTGTTTTTT	CASLRWQGANEKLFF
TRBJ2-6	.	.	TRBV27	TGTGCCAGCAGTTTAAGACAGGCCCACCCCGGGGCCAACGTCCTGACTTTC	CASSLRQAHPGANVLTF
TRBJ1-2	.	.	TRBV9	TGTGCCAGCAGCGGTACAGTCAGTTATGGCTACACCTTC	CASSGTVSYGYTF
TRBJ1-2	.	.	TRBV2	TGTGCCAGCAGCAGGGATCGGGCAGGGCTCTATGGCTACACCTTC	CASSRDRAGLYGYTF
TRBJ2-7	.	.	TRBV7-8	TGTGCCAGCAGCTTCCAGGGTTCTAGCTACGAGCAGTACTTC	CASSFQGSSYEQYF
TRBJ1-2	.	.	TRBV5-8	TGTGCCAGCAGCCCCCCTGGGGGCTTTGGTGGCTACACCTTC	CASSPPGGFGGYTF
TRBJ2-1	once	TRBD2	TRBV4-3	TGCGCCAGCAGTTTCACTAGCGGGGAGGGCAATGAGCAGTTCTTC	CASSFTSGEGNEQFF
TRBJ1-5	.	TRBD1	TRBV18	TGTGCCAGCTCACCACCGGACAGGGTTAGCAATCAGCCCCAGCATTTT	CASSPPDRVSNQPQHF
TRBJ1-4	.	.	TRBV5-1	TGCGCCAGCAGCTGGGATCTGGGGCACTTGAACGAAAAACTGTTTTTT	CASSWDLGHLNEKLFF
TRBJ2-1	once	.	TRBV6-2/TRBV6-3	TGTGCCAGCAGTTACAGATACAATGAGCAGTTCTTC	CASSYRYNEQFF
TRBJ1-5	.	.	TRBV7-2	TGTGCCAGCAGCCTAAATCCTGGCCCCCAGCATTTT	CASSLNPGPQHF
TRBJ1-3	.	.	TRBV20-1	TGCAGTGCTAGTAAAGGGGTTCCAACGGGAAACACCATATATTTT	CSASKGVPTGNTIYF
TRBJ2-2	.	.	TRBV10-1	TGCGCCAGCAGTGAGGAACAGCTCTGGGGGTCGGGGGAGCTGTTTTTT	CASSEEQLWGSGELFF
TRBJ1-5	few	.	TRBV9	TGTGCCAGCAGCTCCCAGGACGGCCAGCCCCAGCATTTT	CASSSQDGQPQHF